The sequence of this TCR beta chain was determined in a study of shared clonotypes between healthy human individuals. Study overall: A couple of women and three men aged 18 to 49 made up the donors.

The germline V gene has CDR1 SGHVS and CDR2 FNYEAQ. The V segment lost 4 bases and the J segment 5 bases; nucleotides outside the gene matches: 1. The CDR3 runs 13 residues. Per the authors' pipeline: ImmunoSEQ sequences covered only the junction and lacked quality scores; filtering therefore differed. Repertoires were generated with immunoSEQ multiplex PCR, while TCRdb's copy carries only in-frame clones and drops some. The V and J calls and clone size were taken over from that table, and D and trimming were inferred from the DNA. The sample consists of roughly 450,000 clones, about four fifths of them appearing once.

The receptor comes from a woman aged 40-49 years in good health. Some clones in this sample may be carry-over from other donors' samples. Sequenced sample: PBMCs. This sequence joins TRBV7-6 and TRBJ1-1; 10 bases match TRBD1. The CDR3 is CASSSGQGTEAFF. The CDR3 region has the DNA TGTGCCAGCAGCTCGGGACAGGGGACTGAAGCTTTCTTT.